The rows below give T cell receptor beta chains drawn from one sample of a study of post-analysis software for immune sequencing data. TCRdb itself ran the PCR reads through MiXCR, one entry per CDR3 protein. Here the sample spans a few hundred thousand distinct CDR3 sequences, 30% to 45% being singletons. Sequenced: blood. The receptors shown here come from a girl aged 5 to 17 with multiple sclerosis. Each CDR3 is given with its conserved first and last residue. The D gene is left open where the match is weak. The listing skips clone size in some rows; elsewhere it reads once, few, many or a size class.

j_gene,d_gene,abundance,v_gene,CDR3aa,CDR3nt
TRBJ1-2,-,-,TRBV29-1,CSVFNKYGYTF,TGCAGCGTTTTTAACAAGTATGGCTACACCTTC
TRBJ1-5,-,few,TRBV4-3,CASSQDPGFDQPQHF,TGCGCCAGCAGCCAAGATCCGGGGTTTGATCAGCCCCAGCATTTT
TRBJ2-5,TRBD2,-,TRBV29-1,CSVDNSGVGETQYF,TGCAGCGTTGATAATAGCGGGGTTGGAGAGACCCAGTACTTC
TRBJ2-5,-,-,TRBV7-2,CASSPWGAQETQYF,TGTGCCAGCAGCCCCTGGGGGGCCCAAGAGACCCAGTACTTC
TRBJ1-1,-,-,TRBV27,CASSFLRAGNTEAFF,TGTGCCAGCAGTTTCCTACGAGCTGGGAACACTGAAGCTTTCTTT
TRBJ2-3,TRBD1,-,TRBV10-3,CAISGSKGATTDTQYF,TGTGCCATCAGTGGAAGTAAGGGGGCCACCACAGATACGCAGTATTTT
TRBJ1-1,-,-,TRBV16,CASSQGVGSTEAFF,TGTGCCAGCAGCCAAGGTGTAGGTTCGACTGAAGCTTTCTTT
TRBJ2-5,-,-,TRBV12-3/TRBV12-4,CASSPTGAWEQYF,TGTGCCAGCAGTCCCACGGGGGCCTGGGAGCAGTACTTC
TRBJ2-3,-,-,TRBV13,CASSSPGTQYF,TGTGCCAGCAGCTCCCCGGGTACGCAGTATTTT
TRBJ2-7,-,-,TRBV3-1,CASSLSSVHLYNEQYF,TGTGCCAGCAGCCTCTCTAGCGTTCACCTCTACAATGAGCAGTACTTC
TRBJ2-3,-,-,TRBV9,CASSPPGHPRYAQYF,TGTGCCAGCAGCCCCCCGGGACACCCCCGGTATGCGCAGTATTTT
TRBJ2-3,TRBD2,-,TRBV11-2,CASSLGTSEGTDTQYF,TGTGCCAGCAGCTTAGGGACTAGCGAGGGCACAGATACGCAGTATTTT
TRBJ2-7,-,-,TRBV20-1,CSARVKGYEQYF,TGCAGTGCTAGAGTGAAAGGATACGAGCAGTACTTC
TRBJ2-1,TRBD1,few,TRBV4-1,CASSQVTGPHEQFF,TGCGCCAGCAGCCAAGTGACAGGGCCCCATGAGCAGTTCTTC
TRBJ2-1,-,-,TRBV6-2/TRBV6-3,CASSKGLLASYNEQFF,TGTGCCAGCAGCAAGGGACTTCTAGCCTCCTACAATGAGCAGTTCTTC
TRBJ2-1,-,-,TRBV24-1,CATSEPSSYNEQFF,TGTGCCACCAGTGAGCCCAGCTCCTACAATGAGCAGTTCTTC
TRBJ2-7,TRBD2,-,TRBV12-3/TRBV12-4,CASSSGLAAYEQYF,TGTGCCAGCAGTTCGGGACTAGCCGCCTACGAGCAGTACTTC
TRBJ1-2,TRBD1,-,TRBV6-2/TRBV6-3,CASSWDSQPTNYGYTF,TGTGCCAGCAGTTGGGACAGTCAACCTACTAACTATGGCTACACCTTC
TRBJ1-5,TRBD1,few,TRBV29-1,CSAQGQGQPQHF,TGCAGCGCTCAGGGACAGGGGCAGCCCCAGCATTTT
TRBJ2-5,TRBD2,-,TRBV12-3/TRBV12-4,CASSSGTSGEETQYF,TGTGCCAGCAGCTCCGGGACTAGCGGGGAAGAGACCCAGTACTTC
TRBJ2-2,-,-,TRBV5-1,CASSPRTTGELFF,TGCGCCAGCAGCCCTAGGACCACCGGGGAGCTGTTTTTT